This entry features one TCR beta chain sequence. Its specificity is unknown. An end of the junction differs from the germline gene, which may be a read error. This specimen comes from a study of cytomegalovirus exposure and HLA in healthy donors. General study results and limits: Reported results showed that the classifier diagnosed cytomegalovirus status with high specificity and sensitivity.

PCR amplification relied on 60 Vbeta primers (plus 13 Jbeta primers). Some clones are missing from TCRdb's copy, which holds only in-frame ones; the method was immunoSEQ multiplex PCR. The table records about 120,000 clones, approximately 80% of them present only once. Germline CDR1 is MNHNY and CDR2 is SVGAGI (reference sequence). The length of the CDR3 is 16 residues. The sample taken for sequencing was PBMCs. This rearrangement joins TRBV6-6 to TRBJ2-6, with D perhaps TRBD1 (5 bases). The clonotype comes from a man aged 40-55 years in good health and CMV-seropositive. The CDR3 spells CASRTTESSGANGLTF. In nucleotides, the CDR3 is TGTGCCAGCAGGACCACTGAGAGCTCTGGGGCCAACGGCCTGACTTTC.